One sample yielded the 6 T cell receptor beta chains listed below, sequenced in a study of T-cell reconstitution after alpha-beta-depleted transplantation in children. The authors prepared the TCRbeta library with unique molecular identifiers. TCRdb reprocessed the PCR reads via MiXCR and lists one record per CDR3 protein. The profile shows some 200,000 distinct CDR3 sequences, about 6.3% of them singletons. Sequenced here: PBMCs from the stem cell graft donor, sampled from the stem cell graft. The receptors derive from a human donor who donated a stem cell graft to a child with Wiskott-Aldrich syndrome.

In its sample, this clonotype was seen a few times. This chain joins TRBV6-5 and TRBJ2-5; D tentatively reads TRBD1 or TRBD2 (5 bases each). V dropped 0 bases and J dropped 4 bases, with 12 bases sitting between them. This CDR3 has 15 amino acids. Germline CDR1 reads MNHEY; CDR2 reads SVGAGI. The CDR3 region has the DNA TGTGCCAGCAGTTACTCCGAGGGGTGGGGAGAGACCCAGTACTTC. This codes for CASSYSEGWGETQYF.

This clonotype was observed many times. The gene calls are TRBV6-5 and TRBJ1-3; TRBD1 might be the D (6 bases). V gave up 8 bases and J gave up 6 bases, with 17 bases separating them. The CDR3 sequence is 14 residues long. Looked up from germline, CDR1 is MNHEY and CDR2 is SVGAGI. CDR3 sequence reads: CASGNRAAANTIYF. The DNA of the CDR3 is TGTGCCAGCGGAAACAGGGCGGCGGCAAACACCATATATTTT.

This clonotype has ten or more counts. The chain carries TRBV13 and TRBJ2-7; 10 positions agree with TRBD2. Per germline, CDR1 PRHDT and CDR2 FYEKMQ (reference sequence). This CDR3 is built from 15 residues. V gave up 5 bases and J gave up 3 bases; unmatched junction bases: 7. In DNA form, the CDR3 reads TGTGCCAGCAGCCCTAGCGGGGGAACTTTCTACGAGCAGTACTTC. Protein product: CASSPSGGTFYEQYF. Drawing the rest from reference TRBV13 and TRBJ2-7, the complete variable domain is AAGVIQSPRHLIKEKRETATLKCYPIPRHDTVYWYQQGPGQDPQFLISFYEKMQSDKGSIPDRFSAQQFSDYHSELNMSSLELGDSALYFCASSPSGGTFYEQYFGPGTRLTVT.

In its sample, this clonotype was seen many times. The chain couples TRBV12-3 or TRBV12-4 to TRBJ1-5; 9 bases map to TRBD1. The CDR3 totals 16 residues. V gave up 6 bases and J gave up 6 bases; unmatched junction bases: 12. CDR3 DNA: TGTGCCAGCAGCCTTCCCGGGACAGGGTATCTTCAGCCCCAGCATTTT. The encoded protein is CASSLPGTGYLQPQHF.

The gene calls are TRBV7-9 and TRBJ2-5; D is ambiguous. Looked up from germline, CDR1 is SEHNR and CDR2 is FQNEAQ (reference sequence). The CDR3 is 15 amino acids. Trimming stripped 1 base from V and 1 base from J, with 10 bases between. Written as DNA, the CDR3 is TGTGCCAGCAGCTTAGGTTCAGGATTCCAAGAGACCCAGTACTTC. This codes for CASSLGSGFQETQYF.

In this sample, this clonotype turned up many times. V gene TRBV6-5 combines with J gene TRBJ2-1; D may be TRBD2 (5 bases). In germline, CDR1 is MNHEY, CDR2 SVGAGI. V was cut by 4 bases and J by 2 bases, with 9 bases left in between. CDR3 length: 14 amino acids. In nucleotides, the CDR3 is TGTGCCAGCAGTTCATTCGGGGCCTACAATGAGCAGTTCTTC. Translating it yields CASSSFGAYNEQFF.